This TCR beta chain was observed in a study of blood T cell repertoires in COVID-19 (dated by TCRdb to 2020 to 2022). Study-level background: Samples covering the acute and convalescent phases of COVID-19 were provided by collaborators in the United States, Italy and Spain. The repertoires were made available in a free public database intended to serve as a resource for research on the immune response to SARS-CoV-2. The samples were drawn from the first 160 participants of the ongoing ImmuneRACE study and from 1,254 subjects provided by 6 global collaborators. The sample metadata nearly always contained a de-identified subject ID, COVID-19 status, age in years and sex. Where available, HLA class I and class II types were taken from metadata supplied by the sample provider and were not determined by assay-based typing. The material from the prospective study consisted of cDNA or gDNA derived from T cells, B-cell-depleted T cells, or PBMCs. Deeply sampled blood TCRbeta repertoires from subjects exposed to, actively infected with, or recovered from COVID-19 were included in the dataset. What the study reported, not specific to this receptor: How much clinical and demographic metadata was included differed by source and by participant, and the metadata was provided uncurated.

In Seattle, one collaborating source enrolled patients while the infection was active and tracked those patients longitudinally over the course of disease. Whole blood was collected in K2EDTA tubes by collaborating institutions according to the institutions' own protocols. Collaborator samples were shipped for TCRbeta analysis as frozen whole blood, isolated PBMCs, or DNA extracted from either sample type. Of note for this clone: The specificity of this receptor is unknown. There are no base qualities to consult, and no much larger clone falls within one base.

CDR1 and CDR2 are read off the germline V gene as SQVTM and ANQGSEA. V and J are truncated by 5 bases and 0 bases respectively, leaving an intervening sequence of 11 bases. Reading from cysteine to phenylalanine, the CDR3 counts 14 amino acids. Here the CDR3 DNA is all that survives: 42 bases in frame from base 1. TCRbeta CDR3 regions were amplified from genomic DNA using the immunoSEQ Assay, a bias-controlled multiplex PCR. The authors' analysis ran thus. Within the assay, amplification of reference gene primers was used to estimate how many nucleated cells each sample contained. To quantify the absolute abundance of each unique TCRbeta CDR3 rearrangement, sequence reads were collapsed and filtered. Productive Simpson clonality was computed per sample as the square root of Simpson's diversity index over productive rearrangements. TCRdb provides this immuneACCESS table in a form limited to in-frame rearrangements. Some clones are lacking; in checked studies, under half of them reflect an unresolved V gene, and why the rest are absent is not known. V and J calls and clone size are given by that table; D and trimming were obtained from the DNA. This sample comprises about 400,000 clones, 75% to 90% of them detected only once. The ten largest clones represent around 7.5% of the sample.

This chain is built from TRBV29-1 and TRBJ2-1; a tentative D match to TRBD2 spans 7 bases. The TCR sequence derives from a woman in her fifties or sixties with COVID-19, enrolled during active disease. Material: peripheral blood. This receptor carries the CDR3 CSVRGGASYNEQFF. DNA sequence: TGCAGCGTTCGAGGGGGGGCCTCCTACAATGAGCAGTTCTTC.